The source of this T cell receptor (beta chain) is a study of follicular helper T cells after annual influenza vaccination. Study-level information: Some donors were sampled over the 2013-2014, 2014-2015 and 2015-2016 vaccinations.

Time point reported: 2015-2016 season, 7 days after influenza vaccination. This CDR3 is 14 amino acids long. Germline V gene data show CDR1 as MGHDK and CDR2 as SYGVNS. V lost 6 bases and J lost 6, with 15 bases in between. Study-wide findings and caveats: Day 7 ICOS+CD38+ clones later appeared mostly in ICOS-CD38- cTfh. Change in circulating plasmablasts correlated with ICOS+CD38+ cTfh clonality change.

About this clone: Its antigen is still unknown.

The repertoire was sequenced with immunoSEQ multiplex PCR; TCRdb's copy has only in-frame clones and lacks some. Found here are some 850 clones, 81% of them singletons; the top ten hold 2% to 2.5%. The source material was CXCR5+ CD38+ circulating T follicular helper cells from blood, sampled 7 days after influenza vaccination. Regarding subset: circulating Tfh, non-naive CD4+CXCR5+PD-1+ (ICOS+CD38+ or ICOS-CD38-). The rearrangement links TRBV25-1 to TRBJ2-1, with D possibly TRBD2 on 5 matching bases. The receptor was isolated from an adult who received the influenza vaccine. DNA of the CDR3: TGTGCCAGCAGGTCCTATTTGGGGAGCAATGAGCAGTTCTTC. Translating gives CASRSYLGSNEQFF.